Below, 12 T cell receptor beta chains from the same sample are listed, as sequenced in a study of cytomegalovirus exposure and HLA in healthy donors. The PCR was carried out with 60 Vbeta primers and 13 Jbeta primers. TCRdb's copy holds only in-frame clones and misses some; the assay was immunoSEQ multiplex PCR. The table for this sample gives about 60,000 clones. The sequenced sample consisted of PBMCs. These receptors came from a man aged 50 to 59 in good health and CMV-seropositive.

The DNA for the CDR3 is TGTGCCTGGAGCGTCGCTGGTGCGGGGTCCTACGAGCAGTACTTC. Translated: CAWSVAGAGSYEQYF. The chain combines TRBV30 with TRBJ2-7; a weak D match, TRBD2 (6 bases). The germline V gene encodes CDR1 GTSNPN and CDR2 SVGIG (reference sequence). Trimming removed 3 bases from V and 1 base from J, with 16 bases in between. The CDR3 sequence is 15 residues long.

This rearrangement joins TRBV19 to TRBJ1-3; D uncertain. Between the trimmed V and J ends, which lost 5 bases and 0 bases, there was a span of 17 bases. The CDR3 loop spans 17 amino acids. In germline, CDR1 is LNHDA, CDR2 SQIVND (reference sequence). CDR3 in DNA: TGTGCCAGTAGTCAGGCCGCGGGGTCTGACTCTGGAAACACCATATATTTT. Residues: CASSQAAGSDSGNTIYF.

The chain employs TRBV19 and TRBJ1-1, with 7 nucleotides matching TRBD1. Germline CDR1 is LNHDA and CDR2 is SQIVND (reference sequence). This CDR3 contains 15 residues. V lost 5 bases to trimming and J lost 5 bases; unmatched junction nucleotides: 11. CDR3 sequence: CASSSIDRVVTEAFF. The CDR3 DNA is TGTGCCAGTAGTTCCATTGACAGGGTGGTAACTGAAGCTTTCTTT.

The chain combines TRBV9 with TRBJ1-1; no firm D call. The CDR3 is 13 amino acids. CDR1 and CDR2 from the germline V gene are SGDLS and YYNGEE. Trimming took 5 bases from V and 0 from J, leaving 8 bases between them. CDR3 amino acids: CASSPEMNTEAFF. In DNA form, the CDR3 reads TGTGCCAGCAGTCCAGAAATGAACACTGAAGCTTTCTTT.

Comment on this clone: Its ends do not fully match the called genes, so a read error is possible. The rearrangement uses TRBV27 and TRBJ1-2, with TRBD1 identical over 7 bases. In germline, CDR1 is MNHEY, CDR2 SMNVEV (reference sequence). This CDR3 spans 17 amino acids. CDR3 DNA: TGTGCCAGCAGTGTATCGGGGGACAGCGCTCTTAACTATGGCTACACCTTC. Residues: CASSVSGDSALNYGYTF.

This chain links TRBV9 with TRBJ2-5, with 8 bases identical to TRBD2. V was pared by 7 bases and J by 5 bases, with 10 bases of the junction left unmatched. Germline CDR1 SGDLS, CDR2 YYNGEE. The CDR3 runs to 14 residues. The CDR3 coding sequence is TGTGCCAGCGCCCTTGCGGGGGGCGAGGAGACCCAGTACTTC. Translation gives CASALAGGEETQYF.

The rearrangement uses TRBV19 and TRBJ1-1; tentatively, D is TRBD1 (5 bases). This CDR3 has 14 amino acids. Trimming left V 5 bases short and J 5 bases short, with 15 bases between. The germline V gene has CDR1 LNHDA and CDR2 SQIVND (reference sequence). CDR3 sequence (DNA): TGTGCCAGTAGTCCAAGGTCGGGGGGGACTGAAGCTTTCTTT. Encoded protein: CASSPRSGGTEAFF.

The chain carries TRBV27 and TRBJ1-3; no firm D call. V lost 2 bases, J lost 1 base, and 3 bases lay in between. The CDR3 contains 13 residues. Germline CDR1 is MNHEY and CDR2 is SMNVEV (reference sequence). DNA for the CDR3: TGTGCCAGCAGTTTACGGTCTGGAAACACCATATATTTT. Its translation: CASSLRSGNTIYF.

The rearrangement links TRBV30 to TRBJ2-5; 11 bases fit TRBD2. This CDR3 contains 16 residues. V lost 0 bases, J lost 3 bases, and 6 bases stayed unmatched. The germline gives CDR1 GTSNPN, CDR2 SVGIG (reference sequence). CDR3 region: CAWSVMTSGEEETQYF. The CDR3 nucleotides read TGTGCCTGGAGTGTAATGACTAGCGGGGAGGAAGAGACCCAGTACTTC.

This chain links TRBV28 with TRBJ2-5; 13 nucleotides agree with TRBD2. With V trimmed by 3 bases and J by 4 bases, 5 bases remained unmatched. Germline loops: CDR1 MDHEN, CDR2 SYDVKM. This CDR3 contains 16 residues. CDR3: CASSLTSGRPGETQYF. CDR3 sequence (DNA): TGTGCCAGCAGTTTGACTAGCGGGAGGCCGGGAGAGACCCAGTACTTC.

CDR3 loop: CASSLEREVYEQYF. The CDR3 nucleotides are TGTGCCAGCAGCTTAGAGCGGGAGGTATACGAGCAGTACTTC. The rearrangement links TRBV7-9 to TRBJ2-7; TRBD2 aligns across 9 bases. This CDR3 region has 14 residues. Unmatched junction bases numbered 2, after V lost 1 base and J lost 4 bases. Germline V gene lookup returns CDR1 SEHNR and CDR2 FQNEAQ (reference sequence).

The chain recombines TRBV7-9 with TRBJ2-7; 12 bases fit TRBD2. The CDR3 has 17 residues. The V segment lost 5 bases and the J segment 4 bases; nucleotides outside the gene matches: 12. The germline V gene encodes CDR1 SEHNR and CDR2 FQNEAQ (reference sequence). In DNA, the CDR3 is TGTGCCAGCAGCCGCTCCTCTAGCGGGAGGGCCCCATACGAGCAGTACTTC. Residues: CASSRSSSGRAPYEQYF.